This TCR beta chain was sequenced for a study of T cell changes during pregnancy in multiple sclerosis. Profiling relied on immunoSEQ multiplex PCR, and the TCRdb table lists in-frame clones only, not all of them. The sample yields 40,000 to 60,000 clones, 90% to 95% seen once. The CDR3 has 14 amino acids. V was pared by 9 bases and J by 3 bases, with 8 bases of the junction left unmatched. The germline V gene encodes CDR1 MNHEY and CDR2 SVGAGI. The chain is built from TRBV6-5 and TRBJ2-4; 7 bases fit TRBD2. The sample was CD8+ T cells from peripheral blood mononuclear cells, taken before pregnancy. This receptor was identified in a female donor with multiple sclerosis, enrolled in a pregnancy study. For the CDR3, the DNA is TGTGCCAGAATGCGGGAGTCGGACAAAAACATTCAGTACTTC. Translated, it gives CARMRESDKNIQYF.